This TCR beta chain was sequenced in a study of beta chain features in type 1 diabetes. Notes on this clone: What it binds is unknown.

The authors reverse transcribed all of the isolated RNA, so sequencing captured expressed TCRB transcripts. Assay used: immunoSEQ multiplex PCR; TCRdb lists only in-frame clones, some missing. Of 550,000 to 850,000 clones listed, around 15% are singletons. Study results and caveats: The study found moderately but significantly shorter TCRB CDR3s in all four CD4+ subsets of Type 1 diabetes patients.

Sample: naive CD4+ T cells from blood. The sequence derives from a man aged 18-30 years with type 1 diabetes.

The CDR3 DNA follows: TGTGCCAGCAGTTTTACTACAGGGGGGAGCTACAATGAGCAGTTCTTC. As protein: CASSFTTGGSYNEQFF. This chain connects TRBV2 to TRBJ2-1; TRBD1 matches 8 bases. Trimming removed 5 bases from V and 3 bases from J; junction bases left unmatched: 9. This CDR3 contains 16 residues. The germline CDR1 and CDR2 sequences are SNHLY and FYNNEI.